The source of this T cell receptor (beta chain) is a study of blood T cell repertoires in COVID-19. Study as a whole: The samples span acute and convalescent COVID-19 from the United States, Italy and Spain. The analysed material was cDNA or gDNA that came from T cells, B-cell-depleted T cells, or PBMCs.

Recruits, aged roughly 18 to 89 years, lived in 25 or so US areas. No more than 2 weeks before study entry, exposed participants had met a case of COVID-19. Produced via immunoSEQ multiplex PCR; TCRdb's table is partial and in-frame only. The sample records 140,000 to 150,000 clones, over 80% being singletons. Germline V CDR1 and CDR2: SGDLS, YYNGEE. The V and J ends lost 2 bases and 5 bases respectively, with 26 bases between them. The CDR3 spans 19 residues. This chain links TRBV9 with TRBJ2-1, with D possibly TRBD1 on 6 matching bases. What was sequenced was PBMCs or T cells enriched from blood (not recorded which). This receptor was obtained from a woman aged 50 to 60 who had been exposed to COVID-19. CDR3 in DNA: TGTGCCAGCAGCGTGGCCCTTTCTTGGGGGCAGTTGAAGGACAATGAGCAGTTCTTC. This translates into CASSVALSWGQLKDNEQFF.